These 28 T cell receptor beta chains originate from one sample sequenced in a study of blood T cell repertoires in COVID-19. Clones were sequenced by immunoSEQ multiplex PCR, and TCRdb holds only the in-frame ones, with some missing. This repertoire shows fewer than 350,000 clones, approximately 90% found once; its top ten account for approximately 2.5%. Sequenced material: PBMCs or T cells enriched from blood (not recorded which). Receptors originate from a woman aged 40 to 50 with acute COVID-19.

A single count supports this clone. This rearrangement joins TRBV28 to TRBJ2-5; perhaps TRBD1 as D (7 bases). The CDR3 has 17 residues. From germline, CDR1 is MDHEN and CDR2 SYDVKM. V was trimmed by 5 bases and J by 2 bases, leaving 21 bases between them. The CDR3 DNA reads as TGTGCCAGCAGTCCCGTGGGGGCAGGGGGGATTCAAGAGACCCAGTACTTC. Translation gives CASSPVGAGGIQETQYF.

This sequence joins TRBV7-8 and TRBJ2-5, with a tentative D call TRBD1 (5 bases). V was cut by 6 bases and J by 7 bases, with 15 bases left in between. Germline assignment: CDR1 SGHVS and CDR2 FQNEAQ. The CDR3 is 13 amino acids. CDR3 sequence (DNA): TGTGCCAGCAGGCTCACTAATCAGGGGACCCAGTACTTC. It translates to CASRLTNQGTQYF.

The chain combines TRBV5-4 with TRBJ1-2; weak D call: TRBD1 (5 bases). The length of the CDR3 is 14 residues. CDR1 is SGHNT, CDR2 YYREEE, per germline (reference sequence). Between the trimmed V and J ends, which lost 4 bases and 8 bases, there was a span of 18 bases. The CDR3 DNA reads as TGTGCCAGCAGCGACCCGCAAGGGTGGGGCGGCTACACCTTC. Its protein is CASSDPQGWGGYTF.

J is TRBJ2-7 and V is TRBV30; weak D call: TRBD2 (5 bases). Trimming removed 0 bases at V and 3 bases at J, with 18 bases between. Germline CDR1 and CDR2: GTSNPN and SVGIG (reference sequence). CDR3 length: 16 residues. The CDR3 bases are TGTGCCTGGAGTGTATACAGCGCCGGACTTAACTACGAGCAGTACTTC. This codes for CAWSVYSAGLNYEQYF.

This clone was seen a few times. V usage is TRBV7-9 and J usage is TRBJ2-2; TRBD1 might be the D (6 bases). The germline V gene has CDR1 SEHNR and CDR2 FQNEAQ (reference sequence). The CDR3 sequence is 18 residues long. Trimming took off 2 bases at V and 2 bases at J, with 18 bases between the two ends. The CDR3 sequence: CASSLLRRQQGNTGELFF. As DNA, the CDR3 is TGTGCCAGCAGCTTACTACGTCGGCAACAGGGAAACACCGGGGAGCTGTTTTTT.

The CDR3 sequence is CASSQRQVLTGGYTF. The DNA for the CDR3 is TGTGCCAGCAGCCAACGACAGGTTTTAACAGGCGGCTACACCTTC. V gene TRBV3-1 (or the pseudogene TRBV3-2) combines with J gene TRBJ1-2, with D perhaps TRBD1 (6 bases). From germline, CDR1 is LGHDT and CDR2 YNNKEL (reference sequence). Trimming shortened V by 2 bases and J by 8 bases, and 18 bases separated the two germline ends. This CDR3 region has 15 residues.

This chain connects TRBV19 to TRBJ1-2; TRBD1 matches 10 bases. CDR3 length: 13 residues. V lost 7 bases, J lost 5 bases, and 4 bases stayed unmatched. The V gene's germline CDR1 is LNHDA and CDR2 SQIVND (reference sequence). The CDR3 nucleotides are TGTGCCAGTACGAGGGACAGGGGTTATGGCTACACCTTC. This sequence encodes CASTRDRGYGYTF.

The chain combines TRBV24-1 with TRBJ1-5; D ambiguous. Per germline, CDR1 KGHDR and CDR2 SFDVKD. V was shortened by 3 bases and J by 5 bases, with 16 bases between the two germline ends. This CDR3 is 16 amino acids long. The CDR3, as DNA: TGTGCCACCAGTGATCCACGGAGTGGCGGGGATCAGCCCCAGCATTTT. This codes for CATSDPRSGGDQPQHF.

The chain recombines TRBV3-1 (or the pseudogene TRBV3-2) with TRBJ2-1, with 7 bases that match TRBD1. CDR1 is LGHDT, CDR2 YNNKEL, per germline (reference sequence). This CDR3 is built from 13 residues. After removal of 2 bases from V and 9 bases from J, the junction contained 4 bases not matched to a gene. The CDR3, as DNA: TGTGCCAGCAGCCAATACGGGGACAGTGAGCAGTTCTTC. It codes for CASSQYGDSEQFF.

V is TRBV11-3 and J is TRBJ2-1, with 11 positions matching TRBD2. The CDR3 totals 15 residues. The J segment lost 5 bases and the V segment lost 4 bases, leaving 4 bases of the junction unmatched. The germline V gene has CDR1 SGHNT and CDR2 YENEEA. CDR3 nucleotide sequence: TGTGCCAGCAGCTACGGGACTAGCGGACACAATGAGCAGTTCTTC. It is translated as CASSYGTSGHNEQFF.

V is TRBV30 and J is TRBJ1-1; D is unclear. The V gene lost 5 bases and the J gene lost 5 bases, with 15 bases spanning the gap. This CDR3 spans 13 amino acids. CDR1 and CDR2 (germline): GTSNPN, SVGIG (reference sequence). The CDR3 sequence is CAWGRLPRTEAFF. DNA for the CDR3: TGTGCCTGGGGACGTCTCCCTAGGACTGAAGCTTTCTTT.

This chain connects TRBV18 to TRBJ2-6; 9 nucleotides align to TRBD2. CDR3 length: 16 residues. V lost 2 bases, J lost 2 bases, and 1 base stayed unmatched. CDR1 and CDR2 (germline): KGHSH, LQKENI. The CDR3 reads CASSPAGGAGANVLTF. CDR3 in DNA: TGTGCCAGCTCACCAGCGGGGGGGGCTGGGGCCAACGTCCTGACTTTC.

In its sample, this clone was seen many times. This chain connects TRBV6-5 to TRBJ1-1; D remains ambiguous. The CDR3 totals 14 residues. V dropped 7 bases and J dropped 1 base, with 13 bases sitting between them. Germline-derived CDR1 and CDR2 are MNHEY and SVGAGI. CDR3 in amino acids: CASTRRAGNTEAFF. CDR3 nucleotides: TGTGCCAGCACCCGAAGAGCAGGGAACACTGAAGCTTTCTTT.

The gene calls are TRBV11-3 and TRBJ1-2; weak D call: TRBD1 (5 bases). Germline V CDR1 and CDR2: SGHNT, YENEEA. Trimming took 8 bases from V and 2 from J, leaving 9 bases between them. This CDR3 region has 12 residues. The CDR3 reads CASGEGNYGYTF. Here the CDR3 DNA reads TGTGCCAGCGGGGAGGGGAACTATGGCTACACCTTC.

The chain employs TRBV24-1 and TRBJ1-1; D may be TRBD1 (5 bases). The CDR3 is 13 amino acids. From germline, CDR1 is KGHDR and CDR2 SFDVKD. The V gene lost 7 bases and the J gene lost 1 base, with 9 bases spanning the gap. The CDR3 DNA sequence: TGTGCCACCAGAGGGGCCGGGAACACTGAAGCTTTCTTT. It yields the protein CATRGAGNTEAFF.

The chain couples TRBV7-8 to TRBJ2-2; D perhaps matches TRBD2 (6 bases). This CDR3 has 19 amino acids. Between the trimmed V and J ends, which lost 2 bases and 0 bases, there was a span of 19 bases. CDR1 is SGHVS and CDR2 is FQNEAQ in the germline V gene. The CDR3 sequence is CASSLLHRAGQTNTGELFF. DNA for the CDR3: TGTGCCAGCAGCTTACTACATCGGGCGGGGCAAACGAACACCGGGGAGCTGTTTTTT.

The chain links TRBV7-2 to TRBJ2-3; 9 bases are shared with TRBD2. The CDR3 consists of 14 residues. From germline, CDR1 is SGHTA and CDR2 FQGNSA. The V and J ends lost 5 bases and 4 bases, in that order; junction bases with no gene match: 4. The CDR3 DNA reads as TGTGCCAGCAGCGGAGGGACTAGCCCAGATACGCAGTATTTT. This translates into CASSGGTSPDTQYF.

The chain employs TRBV27 and TRBJ1-1; TRBD1 agrees at 7 bases. The length of the CDR3 is 14 residues. Germline trimming cut 3 bases from V and 5 bases from J; bases unmatched to any gene: 6. The germline CDR1 and CDR2 sequences are MNHEY and SMNVEV (reference sequence). DNA for the CDR3: TGTGCCAGCAGTTTCCGACAGGGATTGACTGAAGCTTTCTTT. Translation gives CASSFRQGLTEAFF.

V and J are TRBV19 and TRBJ2-1; D is ambiguous. The germline CDR1 and CDR2 sequences are LNHDA and SQIVND (reference sequence). The V and J ends lost 5 bases and 9 bases respectively, with 8 bases between them. The CDR3 covers 11 residues. The CDR3 nucleotides are TGTGCCAGTAGTTCCTACCCTGAGCAGTTCTTC. Protein: CASSSYPEQFF.

Here the CDR3 reads CASSWRGQETQYF. The CDR3 DNA reads TGTGCCAGCAGTTGGAGGGGTCAAGAGACCCAGTACTTC. The chain joins TRBV12-3 or TRBV12-4 to TRBJ2-5, with D possibly matching TRBD2 (6 bases). The V gene lost 4 bases and the J gene lost 2 bases, with 8 bases spanning the gap. The CDR3 extends over 13 amino acids.

The gene calls are TRBV2 and TRBJ1-2; D unresolved. The CDR3 length is 12 residues. The V end lost 8 bases, the J end lost 6 bases, and 13 bases lay between the germline ends. Germline values: CDR1 SNHLY, CDR2 FYNNEI. The CDR3 DNA reads TGTGCCAGCTTCGGGAACCTCCATGGCTACACCTTC. Amino acids: CASFGNLHGYTF.

This chain's CDR3 is CASRPGGPRQPQHF. DNA for the CDR3: TGTGCCAGCAGGCCGGGGGGTCCAAGACAGCCCCAGCATTTT. The chain has TRBV28 and TRBJ1-5; possible D gene TRBD1, 5 bases. The CDR3 sequence is 14 residues long. Trimming removed 6 bases at V and 7 bases at J, with 16 bases between. Germline assignment: CDR1 MDHEN and CDR2 SYDVKM.

This chain joins TRBV7-9 and TRBJ1-1, with a possible D match to TRBD1 (6 bases). Trimming cost V 6 bases and J 2 bases, with 13 bases left between them. From germline, CDR1 is SEHNR and CDR2 FQNEAQ (reference sequence). This CDR3 is 14 amino acids long. CDR3 in amino acids: CASSRQEANTEAFF. The CDR3 region has the DNA TGTGCCAGCAGTCGACAGGAAGCAAACACTGAAGCTTTCTTT.

V and J are TRBV6-2 or TRBV6-3 and TRBJ1-3; 8 bases are shared with TRBD1. V gave up 7 bases and J gave up 7 bases; unmatched junction bases: 12. The germline gives CDR1 MNHEY, CDR2 SVGEGT. This CDR3 spans 15 amino acids. This chain's CDR3 is CASTPLDRERNTIYF. CDR3 bases: TGTGCCAGCACCCCGTTGGACAGGGAAAGGAACACCATATATTTT.

V gene TRBV5-1 combines with J gene TRBJ1-2; perhaps TRBD1 as D (6 bases). Germline CDR1 and CDR2: SGHRS and YFSETQ. This CDR3 comprises 15 residues. V lost 4 bases, J lost 5 bases, and 18 bases lay in between. In DNA, the CDR3 is TGCGCCAGCAGCCCAGGGGCAGGGCAAGGGTATGGCTACACCTTC. Translation gives CASSPGAGQGYGYTF.

The rearrangement joins TRBV14 to TRBJ1-2, with TRBD1 identical over 9 bases. With 3 bases clipped from V and 3 bases from J, the junction kept 11 bases outside the gene matches. The CDR3 sequence is 17 residues long. Germline values: CDR1 SGHDN, CDR2 FVKESK. Here the CDR3 DNA reads TGTGCCAGCAGCCACCGGGGACAGGGAATTTTTGACTATGGCTACACCTTC. Amino acid sequence: CASSHRGQGIFDYGYTF.

This CDR3 is CASSEASRSGYGYTF. CDR3 nucleotide sequence: TGTGCCAGCAGTGAAGCAAGCAGGAGCGGGTATGGCTACACCTTC. The V call is TRBV6-1, the J call TRBJ1-2; D is ambiguous. Per the germline V gene, CDR1 is MNHNS and CDR2 is SASEGT. V dropped 0 bases and J dropped 5 bases, with 13 bases sitting between them. CDR3 length equals 15 residues.

This clone appeared once. The chain recombines TRBV5-1 with TRBJ1-6; D remains unclear. The germline V and J ends were trimmed by 2 bases and 5 bases, with 8 bases remaining between them. Germline CDR1 reads SGHRS; CDR2 reads YFSETQ. The CDR3 runs to 14 residues. The DNA for the CDR3 is TGCGCCAGCAGCTTCAATACAGATAATTCACCCCTCCACTTT. Protein: CASSFNTDNSPLHF.